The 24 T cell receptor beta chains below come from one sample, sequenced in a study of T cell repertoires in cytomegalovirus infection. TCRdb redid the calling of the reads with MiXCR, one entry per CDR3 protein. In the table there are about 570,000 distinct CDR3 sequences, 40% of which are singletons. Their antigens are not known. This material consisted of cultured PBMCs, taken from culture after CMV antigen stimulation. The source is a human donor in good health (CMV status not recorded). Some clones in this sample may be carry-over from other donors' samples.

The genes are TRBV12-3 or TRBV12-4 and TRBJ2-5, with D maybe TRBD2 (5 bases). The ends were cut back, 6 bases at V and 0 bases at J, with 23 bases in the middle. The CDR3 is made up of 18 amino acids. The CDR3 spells CASRPSLSGGEYQETQYF. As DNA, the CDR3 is TGTGCCAGCAGACCTTCCCTCAGTGGTGGGGAGTACCAAGAGACCCAGTACTTC.

CDR3 sequence reads: CAISVDRDGYTF. In nucleotides, the CDR3 is TGTGCCATCAGTGTGGACAGGGACGGCTACACCTTC. This chain connects TRBV10-3 to TRBJ1-2; 8 bases fit TRBD1. The CDR3 totals 12 residues. V was pared by 4 bases and J by 8 bases, with 3 bases of the junction left unmatched. Germline-derived CDR1 and CDR2 are ENHRY and SYGVKD.

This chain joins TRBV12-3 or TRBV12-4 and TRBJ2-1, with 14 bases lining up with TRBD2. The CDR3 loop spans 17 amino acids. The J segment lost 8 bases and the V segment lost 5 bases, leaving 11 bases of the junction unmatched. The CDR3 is CASSHRGLAGGWDEQFF. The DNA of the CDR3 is TGTGCCAGCAGTCATAGAGGACTAGCGGGAGGTTGGGATGAGCAGTTCTTC.

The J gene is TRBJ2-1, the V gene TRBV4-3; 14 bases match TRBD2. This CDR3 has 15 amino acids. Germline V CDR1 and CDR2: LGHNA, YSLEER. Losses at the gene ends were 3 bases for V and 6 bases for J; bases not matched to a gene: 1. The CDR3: CASSHGTSGGNEQFF. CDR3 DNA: TGCGCCAGCAGCCACGGGACTAGCGGGGGCAATGAGCAGTTCTTC.

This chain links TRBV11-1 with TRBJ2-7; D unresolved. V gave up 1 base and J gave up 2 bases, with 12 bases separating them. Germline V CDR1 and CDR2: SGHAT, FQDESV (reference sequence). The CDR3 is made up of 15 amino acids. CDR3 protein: CASSLDFVGAYEQYF. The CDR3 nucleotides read TGTGCCAGCAGCTTAGATTTTGTCGGTGCCTACGAGCAGTACTTC.

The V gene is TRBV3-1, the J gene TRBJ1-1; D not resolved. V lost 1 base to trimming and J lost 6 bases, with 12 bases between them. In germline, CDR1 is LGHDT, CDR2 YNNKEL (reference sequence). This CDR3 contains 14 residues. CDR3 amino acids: CASSQVSGPAEAFF. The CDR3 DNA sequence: TGTGCCAGCAGCCAAGTTTCAGGCCCCGCTGAAGCTTTCTTT.

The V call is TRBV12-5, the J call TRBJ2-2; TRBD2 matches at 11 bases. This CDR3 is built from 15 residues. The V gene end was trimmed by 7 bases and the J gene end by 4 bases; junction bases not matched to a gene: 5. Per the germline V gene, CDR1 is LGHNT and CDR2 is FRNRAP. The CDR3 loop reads CASEKTSGATGELFF. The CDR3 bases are TGTGCTAGTGAAAAGACTAGCGGGGCCACCGGGGAGCTGTTTTTT.

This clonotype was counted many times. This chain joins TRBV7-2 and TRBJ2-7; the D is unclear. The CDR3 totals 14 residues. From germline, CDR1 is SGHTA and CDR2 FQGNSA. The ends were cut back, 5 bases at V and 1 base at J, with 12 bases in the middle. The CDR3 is CASSIRAESYEQYF. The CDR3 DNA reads TGTGCCAGCAGCATTCGAGCTGAATCCTACGAGCAGTACTTC.

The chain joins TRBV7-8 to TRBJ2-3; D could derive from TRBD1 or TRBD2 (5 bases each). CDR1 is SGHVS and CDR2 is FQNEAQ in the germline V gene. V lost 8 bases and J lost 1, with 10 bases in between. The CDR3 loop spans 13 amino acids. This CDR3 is CASLRGGTDTQYF. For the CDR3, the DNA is TGTGCCAGCCTTAGGGGAGGCACAGATACGCAGTATTTT.

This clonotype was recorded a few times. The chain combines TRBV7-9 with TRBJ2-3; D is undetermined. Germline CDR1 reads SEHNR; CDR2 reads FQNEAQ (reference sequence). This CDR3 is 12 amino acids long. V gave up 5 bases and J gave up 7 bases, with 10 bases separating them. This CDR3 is CASSANENTQYF. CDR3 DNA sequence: TGTGCCAGCAGCGCTAACGAAAATACGCAGTATTTT.

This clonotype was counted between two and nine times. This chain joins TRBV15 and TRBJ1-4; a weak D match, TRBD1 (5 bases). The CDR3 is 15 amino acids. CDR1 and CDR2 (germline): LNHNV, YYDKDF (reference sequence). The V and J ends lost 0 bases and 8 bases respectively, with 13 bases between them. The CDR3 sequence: CATSREWGNQEKLFF. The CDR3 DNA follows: TGTGCCACCAGCAGAGAATGGGGGAATCAAGAAAAACTGTTTTTT.

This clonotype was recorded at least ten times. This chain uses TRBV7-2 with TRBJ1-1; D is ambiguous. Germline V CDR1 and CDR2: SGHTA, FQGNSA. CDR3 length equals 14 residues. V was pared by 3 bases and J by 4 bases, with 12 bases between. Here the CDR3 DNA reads TGTGCCAGCAGCTTTACACCAGGCCTCACTGAAGCTTTCTTT. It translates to CASSFTPGLTEAFF.

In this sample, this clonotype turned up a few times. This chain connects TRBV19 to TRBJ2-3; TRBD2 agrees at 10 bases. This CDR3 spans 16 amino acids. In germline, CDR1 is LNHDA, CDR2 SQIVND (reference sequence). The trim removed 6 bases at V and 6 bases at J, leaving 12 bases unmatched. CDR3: CASRRSGGGSPDTQYF. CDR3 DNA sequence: TGTGCCAGTAGGAGAAGCGGGGGGGGCTCACCGGATACGCAGTATTTT.

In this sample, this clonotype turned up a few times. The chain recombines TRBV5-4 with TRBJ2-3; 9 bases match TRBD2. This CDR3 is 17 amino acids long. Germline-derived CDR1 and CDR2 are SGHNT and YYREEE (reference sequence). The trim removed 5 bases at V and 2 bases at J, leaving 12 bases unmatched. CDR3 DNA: TGTGCCAGCAGAGCCGCGGGGGGGACCGATTTCACAGATACGCAGTATTTT. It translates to CASRAAGGTDFTDTQYF.

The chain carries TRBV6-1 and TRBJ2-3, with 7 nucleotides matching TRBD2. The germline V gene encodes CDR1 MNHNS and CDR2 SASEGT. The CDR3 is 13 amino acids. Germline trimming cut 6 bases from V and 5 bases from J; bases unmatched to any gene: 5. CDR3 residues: CASRPGTIDTQYF. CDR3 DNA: TGTGCCAGCAGGCCCGGGACTATAGATACGCAGTATTTT.

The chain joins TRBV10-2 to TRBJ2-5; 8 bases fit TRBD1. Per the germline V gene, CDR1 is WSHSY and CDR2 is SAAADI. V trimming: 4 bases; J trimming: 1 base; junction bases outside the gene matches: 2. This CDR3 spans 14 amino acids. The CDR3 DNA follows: TGCGCCAGCAGTGGACAGGGGCCCCAAGAGACCCAGTACTTC. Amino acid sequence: CASSGQGPQETQYF.

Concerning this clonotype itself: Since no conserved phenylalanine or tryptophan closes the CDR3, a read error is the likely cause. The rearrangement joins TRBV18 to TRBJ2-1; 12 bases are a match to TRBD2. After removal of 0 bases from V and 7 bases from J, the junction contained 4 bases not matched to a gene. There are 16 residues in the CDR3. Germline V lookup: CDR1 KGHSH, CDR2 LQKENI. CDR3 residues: CASSPPGLAGHNEQFL. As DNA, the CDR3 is TGTGCCAGCTCACCACCGGGACTAGCGGGTCATAATGAGCAGTTCCTC.

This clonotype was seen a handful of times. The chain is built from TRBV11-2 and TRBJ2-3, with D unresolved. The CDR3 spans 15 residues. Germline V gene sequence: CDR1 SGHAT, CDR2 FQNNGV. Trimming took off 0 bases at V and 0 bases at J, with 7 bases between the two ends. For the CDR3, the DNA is TGTGCCAGCAGCTTAGACCCTACTAGCACAGATACGCAGTATTTT. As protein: CASSLDPTSTDTQYF.

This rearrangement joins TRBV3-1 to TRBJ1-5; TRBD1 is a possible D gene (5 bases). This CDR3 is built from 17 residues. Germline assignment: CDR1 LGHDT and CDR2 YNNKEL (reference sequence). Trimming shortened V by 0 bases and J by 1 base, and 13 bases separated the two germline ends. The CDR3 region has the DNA TGTGCCAGCAGCCAAGATGGGGGTCGGGGAAGCAATCAGCCCCAGCATTTT. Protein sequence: CASSQDGGRGSNQPQHF.

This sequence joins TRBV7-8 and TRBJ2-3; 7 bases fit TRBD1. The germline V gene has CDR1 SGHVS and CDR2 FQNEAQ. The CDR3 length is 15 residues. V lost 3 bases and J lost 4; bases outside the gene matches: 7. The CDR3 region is CASSFQGTGADTQYF. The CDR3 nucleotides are TGTGCCAGCAGCTTTCAGGGAACAGGGGCAGATACGCAGTATTTT.

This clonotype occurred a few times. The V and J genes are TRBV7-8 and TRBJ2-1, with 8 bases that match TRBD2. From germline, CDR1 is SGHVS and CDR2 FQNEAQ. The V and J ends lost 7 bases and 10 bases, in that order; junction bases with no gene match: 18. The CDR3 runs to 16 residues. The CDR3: CASNPREGRGYREQFF. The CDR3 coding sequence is TGTGCCAGCAACCCCCGGGAGGGCCGGGGATATAGGGAGCAGTTCTTC.

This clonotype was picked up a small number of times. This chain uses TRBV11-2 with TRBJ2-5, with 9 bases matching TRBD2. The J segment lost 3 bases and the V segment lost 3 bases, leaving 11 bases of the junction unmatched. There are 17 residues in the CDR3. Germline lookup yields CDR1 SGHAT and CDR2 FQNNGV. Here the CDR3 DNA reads TGTGCCAGCAGCTTTAGCGGGGGCTTTAGGGTCGAAGAGACCCAGTACTTC. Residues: CASSFSGGFRVEETQYF.

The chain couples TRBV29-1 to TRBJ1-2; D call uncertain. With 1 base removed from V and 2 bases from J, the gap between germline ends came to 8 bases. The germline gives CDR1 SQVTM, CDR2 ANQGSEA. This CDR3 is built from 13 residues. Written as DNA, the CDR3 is TGCAGCGTTGAAGGATCGGAGAACTATGGCTACACCTTC. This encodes CSVEGSENYGYTF.

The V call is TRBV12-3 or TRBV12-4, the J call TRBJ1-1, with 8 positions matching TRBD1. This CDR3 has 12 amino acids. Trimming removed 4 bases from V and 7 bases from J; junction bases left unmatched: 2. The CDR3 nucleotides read TGTGCCAGCAGTTCAGGGGGCGGTGAAGCTTTCTTT. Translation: CASSSGGGEAFF.